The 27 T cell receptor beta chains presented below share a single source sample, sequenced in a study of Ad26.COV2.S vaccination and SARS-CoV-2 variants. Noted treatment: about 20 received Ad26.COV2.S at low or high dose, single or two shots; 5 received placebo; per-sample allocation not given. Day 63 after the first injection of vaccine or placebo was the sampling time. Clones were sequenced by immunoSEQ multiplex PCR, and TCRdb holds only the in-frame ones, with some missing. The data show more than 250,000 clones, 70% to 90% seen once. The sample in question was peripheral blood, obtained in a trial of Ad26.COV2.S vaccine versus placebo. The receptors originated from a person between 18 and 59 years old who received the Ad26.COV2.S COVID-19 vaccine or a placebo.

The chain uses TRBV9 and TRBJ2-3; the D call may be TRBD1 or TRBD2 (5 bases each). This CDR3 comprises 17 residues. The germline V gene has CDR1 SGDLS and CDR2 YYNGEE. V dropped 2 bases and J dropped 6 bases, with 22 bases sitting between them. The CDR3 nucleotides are TGTGCCAGCAGCGTGACTCCGGGACCCCTTCAATCGGATACGCAGTATTTT. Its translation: CASSVTPGPLQSDTQYF.

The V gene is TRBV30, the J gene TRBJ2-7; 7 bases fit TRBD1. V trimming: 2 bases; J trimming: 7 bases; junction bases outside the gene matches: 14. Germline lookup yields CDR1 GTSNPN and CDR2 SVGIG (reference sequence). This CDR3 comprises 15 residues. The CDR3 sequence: CAWSPMRGRVGEQYF. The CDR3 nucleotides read TGTGCCTGGAGTCCGATGAGGGGGCGGGTGGGAGAGCAGTACTTC.

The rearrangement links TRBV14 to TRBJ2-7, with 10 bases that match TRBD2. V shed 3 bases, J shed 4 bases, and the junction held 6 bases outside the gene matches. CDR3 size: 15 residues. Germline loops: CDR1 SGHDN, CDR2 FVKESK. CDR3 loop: CASSQSSGSFYEQYF. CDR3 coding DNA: TGTGCCAGCAGCCAGTCTAGCGGGAGTTTTTACGAGCAGTACTTC.

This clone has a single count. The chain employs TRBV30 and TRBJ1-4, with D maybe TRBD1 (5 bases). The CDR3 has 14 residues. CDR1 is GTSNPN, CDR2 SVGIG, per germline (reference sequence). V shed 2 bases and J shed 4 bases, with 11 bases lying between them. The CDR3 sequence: CAWSYGTDNEKLFF. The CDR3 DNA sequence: TGTGCCTGGAGTTACGGGACGGATAATGAAAAACTGTTTTTT.

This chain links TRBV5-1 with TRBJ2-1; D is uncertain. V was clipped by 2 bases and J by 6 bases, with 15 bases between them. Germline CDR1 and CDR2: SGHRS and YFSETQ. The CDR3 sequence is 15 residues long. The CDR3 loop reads CASSLGRVGINEQFF. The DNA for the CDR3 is TGCGCCAGCAGCTTAGGACGGGTCGGAATCAATGAGCAGTTCTTC.

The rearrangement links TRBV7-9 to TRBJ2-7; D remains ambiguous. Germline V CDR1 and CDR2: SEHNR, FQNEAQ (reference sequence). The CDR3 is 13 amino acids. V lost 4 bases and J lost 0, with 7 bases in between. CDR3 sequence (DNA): TGTGCCAGCAGCTCTGGAAGCTCCTACGAGCAGTACTTC. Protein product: CASSSGSSYEQYF.

CDR3 in DNA: TGTGCCAGCAGCTCGACAGGGACGGAGACCCAGTACTTC. As protein: CASSSTGTETQYF. The chain is built from TRBV5-6 and TRBJ2-5, with 7 nucleotides matching TRBD1. Trimming cost V 3 bases and J 5 bases; bases outside gene matches: 4. CDR3 length: 13 amino acids. Germline loops: CDR1 SGHDT, CDR2 YYEEEE.

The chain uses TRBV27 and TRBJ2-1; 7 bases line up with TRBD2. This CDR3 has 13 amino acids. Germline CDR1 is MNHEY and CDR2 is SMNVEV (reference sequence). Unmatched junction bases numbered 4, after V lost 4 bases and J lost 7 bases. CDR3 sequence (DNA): TGTGCCAGCAGTTACCTGGGGGGGAATGAGCAGTTCTTC. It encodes CASSYLGGNEQFF.

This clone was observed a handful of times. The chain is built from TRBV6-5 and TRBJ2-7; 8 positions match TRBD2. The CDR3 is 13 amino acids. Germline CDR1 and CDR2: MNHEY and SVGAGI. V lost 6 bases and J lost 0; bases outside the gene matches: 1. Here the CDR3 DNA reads TGTGCCAGCAGACTAGCGGACTCCTACGAGCAGTACTTC. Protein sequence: CASRLADSYEQYF.

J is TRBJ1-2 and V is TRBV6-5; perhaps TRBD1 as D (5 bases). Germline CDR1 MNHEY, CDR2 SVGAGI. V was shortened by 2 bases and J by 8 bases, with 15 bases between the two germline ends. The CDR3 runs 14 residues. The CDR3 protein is CASSYGQGKSGYTF. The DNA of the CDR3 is TGTGCCAGCAGTTACGGGCAGGGAAAAAGCGGCTACACCTTC.

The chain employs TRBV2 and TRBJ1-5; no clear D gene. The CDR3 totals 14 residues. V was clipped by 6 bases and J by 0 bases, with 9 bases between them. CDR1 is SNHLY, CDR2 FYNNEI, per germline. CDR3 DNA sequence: TGTGCCAGCAGGGAAACAGCTAGCAATCAGCCCCAGCATTTT. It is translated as CASRETASNQPQHF.

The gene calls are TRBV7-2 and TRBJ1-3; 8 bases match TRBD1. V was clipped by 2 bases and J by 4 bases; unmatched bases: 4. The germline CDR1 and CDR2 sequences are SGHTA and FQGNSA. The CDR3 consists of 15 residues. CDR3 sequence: CASSLSGGEGNTIYF. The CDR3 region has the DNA TGTGCCAGCAGCTTATCAGGGGGCGAGGGAAACACCATATATTTT.

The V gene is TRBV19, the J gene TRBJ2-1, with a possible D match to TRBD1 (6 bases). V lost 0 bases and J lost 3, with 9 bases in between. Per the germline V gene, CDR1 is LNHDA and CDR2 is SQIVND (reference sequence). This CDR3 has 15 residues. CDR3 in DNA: TGTGCCAGTAGTATAGACGGACAGATCTACAATGAGCAGTTCTTC. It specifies CASSIDGQIYNEQFF.

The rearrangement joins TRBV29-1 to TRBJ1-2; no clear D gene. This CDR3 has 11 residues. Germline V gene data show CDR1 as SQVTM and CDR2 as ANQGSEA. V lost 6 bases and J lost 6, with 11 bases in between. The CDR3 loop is CSVTTPNGYTF. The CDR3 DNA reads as TGCAGCGTAACGACGCCCAATGGCTACACCTTC.

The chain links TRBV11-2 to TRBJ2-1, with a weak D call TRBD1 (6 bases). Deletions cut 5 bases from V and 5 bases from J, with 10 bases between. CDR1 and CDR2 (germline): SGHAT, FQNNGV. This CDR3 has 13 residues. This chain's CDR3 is CASSRTANNEQFF. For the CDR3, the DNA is TGTGCCAGCAGCCGGACAGCGAACAATGAGCAGTTCTTC.

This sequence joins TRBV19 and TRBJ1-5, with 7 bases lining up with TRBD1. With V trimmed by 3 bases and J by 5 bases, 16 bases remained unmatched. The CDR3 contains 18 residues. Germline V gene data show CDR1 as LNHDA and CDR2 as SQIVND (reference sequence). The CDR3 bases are TGTGCCAGTAGTATTCTCGGGTGGGGGGACAGACCTCATCAGCCCCAGCATTTT. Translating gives CASSILGWGDRPHQPQHF.

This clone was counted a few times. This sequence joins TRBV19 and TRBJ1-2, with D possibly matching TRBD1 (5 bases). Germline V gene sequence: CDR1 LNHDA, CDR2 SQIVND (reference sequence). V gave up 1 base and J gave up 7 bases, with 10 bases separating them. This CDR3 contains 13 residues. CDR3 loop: CASSIGQGGGYTF. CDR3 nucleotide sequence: TGTGCCAGTAGTATAGGCCAGGGAGGTGGCTACACCTTC.

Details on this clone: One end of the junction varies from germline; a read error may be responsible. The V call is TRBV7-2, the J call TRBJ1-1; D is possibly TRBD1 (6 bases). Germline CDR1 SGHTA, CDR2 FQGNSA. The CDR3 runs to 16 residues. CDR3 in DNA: TGTGCCAGCAGCCTAGCAATCCTGATGGGACACCAGGGAGCTTTCTTT. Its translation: CASSLAILMGHQGAFF.

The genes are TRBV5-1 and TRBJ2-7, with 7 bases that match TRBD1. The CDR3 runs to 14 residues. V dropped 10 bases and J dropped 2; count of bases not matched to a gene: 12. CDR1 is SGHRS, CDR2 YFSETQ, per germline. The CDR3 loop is CAPRVGQNPYEQYF. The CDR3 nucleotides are TGCGCCCCTAGAGTGGGACAGAACCCCTACGAGCAGTACTTC. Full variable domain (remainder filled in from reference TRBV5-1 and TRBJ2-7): KAGVTQTPRYLIKTRGQQVTLSCSPISGHRSVSWYQQTPGQGLQFLFEYFSETQRNKGNFPGRFSGRQFSNSRSEMNVSTLELGDSALYLCAPRVGQNPYEQYFGPGTRLTVT.

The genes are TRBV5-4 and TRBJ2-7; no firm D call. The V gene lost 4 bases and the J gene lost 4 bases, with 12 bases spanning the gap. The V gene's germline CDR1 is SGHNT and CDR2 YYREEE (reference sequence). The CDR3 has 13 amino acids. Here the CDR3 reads CASSRPDGYEQYF. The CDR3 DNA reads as TGTGCCAGCAGCCGACCGGACGGTTACGAGCAGTACTTC. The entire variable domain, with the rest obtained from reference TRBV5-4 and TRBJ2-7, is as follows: ETGVTQSPTHLIKTRGQQVTLRCSSQSGHNTVSWYQQALGQGPQFIFQYYREEENGRGNFPPRFSGLQFPNYSSELNVNALELDDSALYLCASSRPDGYEQYFGPGTRLTVT.

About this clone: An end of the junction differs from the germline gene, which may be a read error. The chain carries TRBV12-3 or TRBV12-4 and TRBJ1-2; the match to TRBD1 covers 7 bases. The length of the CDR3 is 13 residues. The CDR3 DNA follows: TGTGCCAGCAGTGAACAGGGGTACTACGGCTACACCTTC. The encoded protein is CASSEQGYYGYTF.

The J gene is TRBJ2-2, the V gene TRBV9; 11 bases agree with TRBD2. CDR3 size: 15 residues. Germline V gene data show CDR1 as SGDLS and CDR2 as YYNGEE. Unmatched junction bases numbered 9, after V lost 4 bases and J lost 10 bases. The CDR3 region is CASSLGTSGSAELFF. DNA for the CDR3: TGTGCCAGCAGCCTCGGGACTAGCGGTTCGGCGGAGCTGTTTTTT. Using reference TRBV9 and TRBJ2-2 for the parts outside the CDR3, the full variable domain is DSGVTQTPKHLITATGQRVTLRCSPRSGDLSVYWYQQSLDQGLQFLIQYYNGEERAKGNILERFSAQQFPDLHSELNLSSLELGDSALYFCASSLGTSGSAELFFGEGSRLTVL.

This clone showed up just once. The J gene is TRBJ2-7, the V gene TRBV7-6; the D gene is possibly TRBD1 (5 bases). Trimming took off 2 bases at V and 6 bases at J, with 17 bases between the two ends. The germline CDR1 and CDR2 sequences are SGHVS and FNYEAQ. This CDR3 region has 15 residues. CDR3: CASSLNWGASAEQYF. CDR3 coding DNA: TGTGCCAGCAGCTTAAATTGGGGCGCTTCGGCCGAGCAGTACTTC.

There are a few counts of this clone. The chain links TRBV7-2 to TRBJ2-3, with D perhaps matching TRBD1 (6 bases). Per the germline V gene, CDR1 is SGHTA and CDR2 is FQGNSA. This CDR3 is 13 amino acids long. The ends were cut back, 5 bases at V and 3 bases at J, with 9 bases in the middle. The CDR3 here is CASSATGTDTQYF. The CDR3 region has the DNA TGTGCCAGCAGCGCCACAGGGACAGATACGCAGTATTTT.

The CDR3 nucleotides read TGTGCCAGCTCACTCGGCGGGTCTGGGGCCAACGTCCTGACTTTC. It encodes CASSLGGSGANVLTF. The chain joins TRBV18 to TRBJ2-6; perhaps TRBD2 as D (5 bases). V lost 4 bases and J lost 1, with 8 bases in between. CDR3 length: 15 amino acids. The germline V gene has CDR1 KGHSH and CDR2 LQKENI.

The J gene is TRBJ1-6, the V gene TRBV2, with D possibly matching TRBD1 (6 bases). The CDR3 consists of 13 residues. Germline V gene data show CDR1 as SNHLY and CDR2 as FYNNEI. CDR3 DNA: TGTGCTGGGGGGCTCTCAGGGAACTCACCCCTCCACTTT. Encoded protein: CAGGLSGNSPLHF.

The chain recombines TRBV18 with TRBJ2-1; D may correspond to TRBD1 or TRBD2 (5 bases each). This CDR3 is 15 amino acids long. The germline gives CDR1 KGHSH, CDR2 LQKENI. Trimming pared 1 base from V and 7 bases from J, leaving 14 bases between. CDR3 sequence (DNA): TGTGCCAGCTCACCACGAGGGGCGGTCATAAATGAGCAGTTCTTC. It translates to CASSPRGAVINEQFF. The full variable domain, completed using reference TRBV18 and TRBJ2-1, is NAGVMQNPRHLVRRRGQEARLRCSPMKGHSHVYWYRQLPEEGLKFMVYLQKENIIDESGMPKERFSAEFPKEGPSILRIQQVVRGDSAAYFCASSPRGAVINEQFFGPGTRLTVL.